The TCR beta chain described here comes from a study of blood T cell repertoires in COVID-19. The trim removed 5 bases at V and 2 bases at J, leaving 7 bases unmatched. CDR3 length: 16 amino acids. Germline V lookup: CDR1 SGHDT, CDR2 YYEEEE. Measured with immunoSEQ multiplex PCR; TCRdb has only the in-frame clones, and not every one. The repertoire includes around 200,000 clones, around four fifths of them detected once, and under 3.5% sits in the top ten. This clonotype originated in a woman of 80 years or more with active or convalescent COVID-19. Sequencing was done on a sample of peripheral blood. V and J are TRBV5-6 and TRBJ1-4; 9 bases align to TRBD1. The CDR3 nucleotides read TGTGCCAGCAGTCGGACCGGGACAGGGACTAATGAAAAACTGTTTTTT. Translation gives CASSRTGTGTNEKLFF.